The clone carrying this TCR beta chain occurred once. No antigen is known for it. Measured with immunoSEQ multiplex PCR; TCRdb has only the in-frame clones, and not every one. This sample has more than 25,000 clones, with roughly 80% found just once. This entry belongs to a study of radiotherapy plus CTLA-4 blockade in lung cancer. Study-wide background: Overall, approximately 19% of patients showed an objective response, while about 30% attained disease control. Study findings and constraints: Clones of tumor-derived TCRs expanded in blood after radiotherapy plus ipilimumab. In blood, early T cell clone dynamics reportedly predicted response best, together with interferon-beta.

The CDR3 totals 14 residues. The V segment lost 5 bases and the J segment 6 bases; nucleotides outside the gene matches: 9. The germline gives CDR1 LNHNV, CDR2 YYDKDF (reference sequence). Chemo-refractory metastatic non-small-cell lung cancer patients received focal radiation with ipilimumab CTLA-4 blockade. Material: peripheral blood, obtained from a patient treated with radiotherapy plus ipilimumab. The clonotype comes from a human donor with non-small cell lung cancer who had stable disease on radiotherapy plus ipilimumab. The V and J genes are TRBV15 and TRBJ1-2, with 7 bases identical to TRBD1. CDR3 DNA sequence: TGTGCCACCAGCGCCCGGGGGGACAGCCATGGCTACACCTTC. It codes for CATSARGDSHGYTF. Together with reference TRBV15 and TRBJ1-2, the CDR3 gives the full variable domain: DAMVIQNPRYQVTQFGKPVTLSCSQTLNHNVMYWYQQKSSQAPKLLFHYYDKDFNNEADTPDNFQSRRPNTSFCFLDIRSPGLGDTAMYLCATSARGDSHGYTFGSGTRLTVV.